This TCR beta chain was obtained from a study of technical replicates of blood from a handful of donors. V lost 4 bases to trimming and J lost 1 base; unmatched junction nucleotides: 0. This CDR3 has 13 residues. CDR1 and CDR2 from the germline V gene are MDHEN and SYDVKM. This table comes from immunoSEQ multiplex PCR, and its TCRdb copy is limited to in-frame clones, with some not included. The table has 75,000 to 90,000 clones, 95% to 98% seen once. The sample was T cells isolated from PBMCs. V is TRBV28 and J is TRBJ1-1; 7 positions agree with TRBD1. This clonotype was obtained from a human donor in good health. This CDR3 is CASSSGGNTEAFF. CDR3 nucleotides: TGTGCCAGCAGTTCAGGGGGGAACACTGAAGCTTTCTTT.